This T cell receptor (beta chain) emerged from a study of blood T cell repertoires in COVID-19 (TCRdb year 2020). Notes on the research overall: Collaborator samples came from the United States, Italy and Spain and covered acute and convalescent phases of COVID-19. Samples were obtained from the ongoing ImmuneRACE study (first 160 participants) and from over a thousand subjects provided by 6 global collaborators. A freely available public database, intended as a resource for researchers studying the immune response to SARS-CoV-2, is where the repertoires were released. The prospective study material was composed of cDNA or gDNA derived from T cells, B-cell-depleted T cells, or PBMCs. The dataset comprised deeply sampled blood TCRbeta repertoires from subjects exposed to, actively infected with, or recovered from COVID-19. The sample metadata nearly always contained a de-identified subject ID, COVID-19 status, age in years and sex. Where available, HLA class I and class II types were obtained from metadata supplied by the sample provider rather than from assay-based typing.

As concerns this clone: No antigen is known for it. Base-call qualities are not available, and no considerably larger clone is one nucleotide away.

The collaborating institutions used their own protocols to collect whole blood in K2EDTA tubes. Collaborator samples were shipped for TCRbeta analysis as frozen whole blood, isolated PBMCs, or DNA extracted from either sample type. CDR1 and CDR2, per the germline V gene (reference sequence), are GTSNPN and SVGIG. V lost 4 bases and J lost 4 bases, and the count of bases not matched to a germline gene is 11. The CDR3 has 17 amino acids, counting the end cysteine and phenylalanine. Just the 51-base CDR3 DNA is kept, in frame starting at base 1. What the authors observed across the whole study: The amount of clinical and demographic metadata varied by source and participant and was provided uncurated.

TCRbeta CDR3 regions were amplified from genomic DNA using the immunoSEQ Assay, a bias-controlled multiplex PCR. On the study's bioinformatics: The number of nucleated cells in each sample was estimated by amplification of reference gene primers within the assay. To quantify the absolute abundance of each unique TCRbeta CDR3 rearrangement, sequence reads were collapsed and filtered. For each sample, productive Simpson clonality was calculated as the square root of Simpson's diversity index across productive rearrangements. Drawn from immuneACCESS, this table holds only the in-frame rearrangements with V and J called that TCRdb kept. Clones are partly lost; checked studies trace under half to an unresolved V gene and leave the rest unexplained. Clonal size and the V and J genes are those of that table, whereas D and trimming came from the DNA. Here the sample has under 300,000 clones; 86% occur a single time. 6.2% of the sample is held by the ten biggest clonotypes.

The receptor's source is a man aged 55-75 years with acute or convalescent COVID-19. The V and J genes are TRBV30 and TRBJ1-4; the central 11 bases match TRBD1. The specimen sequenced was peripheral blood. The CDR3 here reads CAWKPGQGVVGNEKLFF. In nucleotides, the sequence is TGTGCCTGGAAGCCGGGACAGGGGGTTGTGGGTAATGAAAAACTGTTTTTT.